This paragraph reports one TCR beta chain. This sample stems from a study of blood T cells in healthy people across ages. Alongside a J-beta primer mix, a sample-barcoded 5' primer served in a second PCR lasting about 7 to 12 cycles. Unique molecular identifiers of 12 random nucleotides labeled each cDNA. TCRdb redid the calling of the 5' RACE reads with MiXCR, one entry per CDR3 protein. The repertoire holds hundreds of thousands of distinct CDR3 sequences, with roughly 50% as singletons. CDR1 is SGHTA, CDR2 FQGNSA, per germline. CDR3 length: 16 residues. With 3 bases removed from V and 5 bases from J, the gap between germline ends came to 19 bases.

The TCR was taken from a woman aged 55 to 70 in good health. The chain recombines TRBV7-2 with TRBJ2-5; D is perhaps TRBD1 or TRBD2 (5 bases each). The sequenced sample consisted of blood. In DNA form, the CDR3 reads TGTGCCAGCAGCTTGGGGGAAATTCCCCCGGGGGAGACCCAGTACTTC. Translation gives CASSLGEIPPGETQYF.